This T cell receptor beta chain was retrieved from a study of technical replicates of blood from a few donors. Generated by immunoSEQ multiplex PCR, the TCRdb table keeps only in-frame clones and is missing some. Seen here are more than 50,000 clones, about 83% observed once, and the top ten hold around 5.5%. The germline gives CDR1 KGHSH, CDR2 LQKENI. The CDR3 spans 16 residues. The V end was cut by 3 bases, the J end by 1 base, with 12 bases between. This receptor was obtained from a human donor in good health. Some clones in this sample may be carry-over from other donors' samples. The chain has TRBV18 and TRBJ2-2; possible D gene TRBD1, 5 bases. What was sequenced was PBMCs. The CDR3, as DNA: TGTGCCAGCTCACCCATGGACACGGTGAACACCGGGGAGCTGTTTTTT. Protein sequence: CASSPMDTVNTGELFF.